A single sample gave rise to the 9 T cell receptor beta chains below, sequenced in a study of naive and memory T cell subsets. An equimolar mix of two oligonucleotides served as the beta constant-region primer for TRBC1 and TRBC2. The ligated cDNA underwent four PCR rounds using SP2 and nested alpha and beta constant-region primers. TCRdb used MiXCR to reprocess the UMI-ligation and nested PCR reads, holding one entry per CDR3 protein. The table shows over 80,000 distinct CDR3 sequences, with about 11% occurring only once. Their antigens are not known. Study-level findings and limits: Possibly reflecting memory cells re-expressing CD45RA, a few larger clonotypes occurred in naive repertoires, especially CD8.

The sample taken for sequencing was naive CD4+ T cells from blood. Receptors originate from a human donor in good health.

This chain's CDR3 is CASSQPPQRPGYTF. The CDR3 DNA reads TGCGCCAGCAGCCAACCACCCCAACGTCCAGGCTACACCTTC. The chain is built from TRBV4-1 and TRBJ1-2; D gene uncertain. V shed 2 bases and J shed 8 bases, with 15 bases lying between them. The germline V gene encodes CDR1 MGHRA and CDR2 YSYEKL. This CDR3 region has 14 residues.

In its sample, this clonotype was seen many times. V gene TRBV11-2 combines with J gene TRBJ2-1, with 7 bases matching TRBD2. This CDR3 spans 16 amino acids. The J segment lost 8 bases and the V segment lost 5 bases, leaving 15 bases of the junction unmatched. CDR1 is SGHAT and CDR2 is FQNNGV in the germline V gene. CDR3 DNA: TGTGCCAGCAGCGCGACAGTGGGACTACGGTTGTATGAGCAGTTCTTC. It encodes CASSATVGLRLYEQFF. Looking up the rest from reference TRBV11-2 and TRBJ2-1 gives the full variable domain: EAGVAQSPRYKIIEKRQSVAFWCNPISGHATLYWYQQILGQGPKLLIQFQNNGVVDDSQLPKDRFSAERLKGVDSTLKIQPAKLEDSAVYLCASSATVGLRLYEQFFGPGTRLTVL.

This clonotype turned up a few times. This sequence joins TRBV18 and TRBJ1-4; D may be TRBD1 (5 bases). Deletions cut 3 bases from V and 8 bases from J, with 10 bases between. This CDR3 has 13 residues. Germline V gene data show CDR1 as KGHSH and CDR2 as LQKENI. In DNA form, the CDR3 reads TGTGCCAGCTCACCCGGGACGGTAGAAAAACTGTTTTTT. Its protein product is CASSPGTVEKLFF.

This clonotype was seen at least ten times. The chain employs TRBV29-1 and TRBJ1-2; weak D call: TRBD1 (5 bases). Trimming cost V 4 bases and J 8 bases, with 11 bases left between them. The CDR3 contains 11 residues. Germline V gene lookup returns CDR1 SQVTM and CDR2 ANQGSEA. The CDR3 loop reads CSVVWGTGYTF. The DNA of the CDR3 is TGCAGCGTTGTGTGGGGGACGGGCTACACCTTC.

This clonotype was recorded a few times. The CDR3 sequence: CASSKGNMNTEAFF. In DNA, the CDR3 is TGTGCCAGCAGCAAGGGAAACATGAACACTGAAGCTTTCTTT. The chain couples TRBV27 to TRBJ1-1; no clear D. Germline-derived CDR1 and CDR2 are MNHEY and SMNVEV (reference sequence). CDR3 length: 14 amino acids. The V and J ends lost 6 bases and 0 bases respectively, with 11 bases between them.

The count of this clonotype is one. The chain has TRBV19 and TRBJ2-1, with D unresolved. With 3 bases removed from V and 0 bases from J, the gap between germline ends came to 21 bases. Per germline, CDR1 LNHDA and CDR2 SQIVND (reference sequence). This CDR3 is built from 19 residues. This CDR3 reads CASSIRFLLSTASYNEQFF. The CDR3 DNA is TGTGCCAGTAGTATCAGGTTTTTATTGTCGACTGCCTCCTACAATGAGCAGTTCTTC.

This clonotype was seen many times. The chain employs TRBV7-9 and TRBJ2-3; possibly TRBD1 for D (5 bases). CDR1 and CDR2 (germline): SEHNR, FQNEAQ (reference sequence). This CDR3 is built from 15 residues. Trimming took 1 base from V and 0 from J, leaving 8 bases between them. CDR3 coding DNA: TGTGCCAGCAGCTTAGAGGGGAAAAGCACAGATACGCAGTATTTT. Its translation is CASSLEGKSTDTQYF. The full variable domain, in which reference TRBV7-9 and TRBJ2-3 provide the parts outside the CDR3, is DTGVSQNPRHKITKRGQNVTFRCDPISEHNRLYWYRQTLGQGPEFLTYFQNEAQLEKSRLLSDRFSAERPKGSFSTLEIQRTEQGDSAMYLCASSLEGKSTDTQYFGPGTRLTVL.

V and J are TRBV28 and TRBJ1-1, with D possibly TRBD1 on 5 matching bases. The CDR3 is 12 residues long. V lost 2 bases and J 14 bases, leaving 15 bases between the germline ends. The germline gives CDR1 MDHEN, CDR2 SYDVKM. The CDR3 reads CASSLEVTGTFF. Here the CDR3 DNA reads TGTGCCAGCAGTTTAGAGGTTACGGGGACGTTCTTT. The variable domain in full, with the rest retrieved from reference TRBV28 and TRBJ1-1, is DVKVTQSSRYLVKRTGEKVFLECVQDMDHENMFWYRQDPGLGLRLIYFSYDVKMKEKGDIPEGYSVSREKKERFSLILESASTNQTSMYLCASSLEVTGTFFGQGTRLTVV.

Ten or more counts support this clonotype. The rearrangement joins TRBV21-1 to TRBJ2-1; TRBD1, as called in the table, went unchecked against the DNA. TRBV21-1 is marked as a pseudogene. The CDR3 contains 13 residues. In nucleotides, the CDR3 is TGTGCCAGCAGCGTGACAGAGGGCAATGAGCAGTTCTTC. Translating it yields CASSVTEGNEQFF.